These 4 T cell receptor beta chains originate from one sample sequenced in a study of shared clonotypes between healthy human individuals. Method: immunoSEQ multiplex PCR; TCRdb's copy keeps in-frame clones and lacks some. The sample lists roughly 2 million clones; 95% were seen once. Sequencing was carried out using naive CD4+ T cells sorted from blood. Subset indicated: CD45RA+ positively selected. All receptors derive from a man in his late teens or twenties in good health.

The chain employs TRBV5-6 and TRBJ2-2; either TRBD1 or TRBD2 may fit D (5 bases each). The germline gives CDR1 SGHDT, CDR2 YYEEEE. Deletions cut 5 bases from V and 1 base from J, with 18 bases between. CDR3 length: 17 amino acids. The CDR3, as DNA: TGTGCCAGCAGTGAAGGGGCCGGGACGGTGAACACCGGGGAGCTGTTTTTT. Its protein is CASSEGAGTVNTGELFF.

The V gene is TRBV6-5, the J gene TRBJ1-4; TRBD1 is a possible D gene (6 bases). CDR1 is MNHEY and CDR2 is SVGAGI in the germline V gene. This CDR3 spans 14 amino acids. Deletions cut 6 bases from V and 6 bases from J, with 14 bases between. Here the CDR3 DNA reads TGTGCCAGCAGGGCCGGGGGGCATGATGAAAAACTGTTTTTT. It yields the protein CASRAGGHDEKLFF.

The J gene is TRBJ1-2, the V gene TRBV7-2; the D is unclear. V gave up 0 bases and J gave up 1 base, with 6 bases separating them. The CDR3 consists of 14 residues. Germline assignment: CDR1 SGHTA and CDR2 FQGNSA. The CDR3 region is CASSLALVNYGYTF. As DNA, the CDR3 is TGTGCCAGCAGCTTAGCGCTAGTTAACTATGGCTACACCTTC.

V is TRBV6-5 and J is TRBJ1-1, with D perhaps TRBD1 (6 bases). The V gene lost 6 bases and the J gene lost 6 bases, with 17 bases spanning the gap. Germline V gene lookup returns CDR1 MNHEY and CDR2 SVGAGI. The CDR3 has 14 amino acids. The CDR3 sequence: CASRIPGGLAEAFF. Here the CDR3 DNA reads TGTGCCAGCAGAATCCCTGGGGGCCTGGCTGAAGCTTTCTTT.